Listed here are 5 T cell receptor beta chains from one sample, sequenced in a study of T-cell memory formation after mild COVID-19. Using its own MiXCR run on the 5' RACE reads, TCRdb lists one record per CDR3 protein. The sample holds around 300,000 distinct CDR3 sequences, roughly 13% seen once. Sequencing was carried out using PBMCs or a T cell subset sorted from them (not recorded which). These TCRs come from a man between 18 and 35 years old who had mild COVID-19 (a few samples of this study predate the infection). Cell type and time point are not known.

This clonotype was observed a few times. The chain has TRBV4-3 and TRBJ1-2; unclear D gene. Trimming removed 0 bases at V and 5 bases at J, with 13 bases between. This CDR3 has 15 amino acids. Per germline, CDR1 LGHNA and CDR2 YSLEER. The CDR3 protein is CASSQDGRAAYGYTF. Written as DNA, the CDR3 is TGCGCCAGCAGCCAAGATGGGAGGGCGGCGTATGGCTACACCTTC.

This rearrangement joins TRBV12-3 or TRBV12-4 to TRBJ2-7; TRBD2 aligns across 12 bases. CDR3 length: 14 amino acids. V dropped 10 bases and J dropped 3; count of bases not matched to a gene: 7. This chain's CDR3 is CATASGGAVYEQYF. DNA of the CDR3: TGTGCCACTGCTAGCGGGGGGGCGGTCTACGAGCAGTACTTC.

J is TRBJ2-3 and V is TRBV5-1, with D uncertain. Trimming shortened V by 4 bases and J by 4 bases, and 10 bases separated the two germline ends. The CDR3 runs to 13 residues. Germline CDR1 and CDR2: SGHRS and YFSETQ. This chain's CDR3 is CASSREGSDTQYF. CDR3 bases: TGCGCCAGCAGCCGAGAAGGATCAGATACGCAGTATTTT.

This clonotype appeared a few times. The chain joins TRBV28 to TRBJ2-7; the match to TRBD1 covers 9 bases. The CDR3 is 18 amino acids. The V segment lost 2 bases and the J segment 2 bases; nucleotides outside the gene matches: 13. CDR1 and CDR2 from the germline V gene are MDHEN and SYDVKM. Here the CDR3 reads CASSLGIHRTGETYEQYV. Written as DNA, the CDR3 is TGTGCCAGCAGTTTAGGGATCCACCGGACAGGGGAAACCTACGAGCAGTACGTC.

This clonotype was seen a handful of times. The chain has TRBV7-2 and TRBJ2-7, with a possible D match to TRBD1 (5 bases). Trimming shortened V by 7 bases and J by 4 bases, and 14 bases separated the two germline ends. The CDR3 loop spans 13 amino acids. CDR1 is SGHTA and CDR2 is FQGNSA in the germline V gene. CDR3 sequence: CASNPHPGYEQYF. The DNA of the CDR3 is TGTGCCAGCAACCCCCACCCAGGGTACGAGCAGTACTTC.